One and the same sample provided the 11 T cell receptor beta chains below, sequenced in a study of regulatory T cells in long-lasting Graves disease. Regarding time point: newly diagnosed GD, antithyroid drugs for less than 3 months. PBMC-extracted RNA yielded the TCR library. Construction of TCR beta libraries relied on iRepertoire HTBI primers and on Arm-PCR targeting CDR3 regions. TCRdb processed the multiplex PCR reads anew with MiXCR; each CDR3 protein has one entry. Altogether 300,000 to 400,000 distinct CDR3 sequences are present, about 18% being singletons, with the ten largest covering about 39%. Sequenced material: peripheral blood mononuclear cells (PBMCs), taken at new diagnosis, from a patient treated with antithyroid drugs. The origin of the receptors is a female donor with Graves disease.

This clonotype was observed at least ten times. The CDR3 region has the DNA TGTGCCAGCAGCGGGAGGGGGGCCATTCAGTACTTC. Its protein is CASSGRGAIQYF. The chain is built from TRBV19 and TRBJ2-4; TRBD2 matches 10 bases. Germline V gene sequence: CDR1 LNHDA, CDR2 SQIVND (reference sequence). V dropped 9 bases and J dropped 9; count of bases not matched to a gene: 5. The CDR3 is 12 residues long.

This clonotype was counted many times. This chain connects TRBV5-1 to TRBJ2-5; D call uncertain. The CDR3 is made up of 11 amino acids. V lost 4 bases to trimming and J lost 5 bases, with 6 bases between them. Looked up from germline, CDR1 is SGHRS and CDR2 is YFSETQ. CDR3 coding DNA: TGCGCCAGCAGCGGAGAGGAGACCCAGTACTTC. Translation: CASSGEETQYF.

Ten or more counts support this clonotype. This chain joins TRBV7-9 and TRBJ2-4, with 8 bases aligning to TRBD1. V lost 3 bases and J lost 6; bases outside the gene matches: 4. CDR3 length equals 14 residues. CDR1 and CDR2 (germline): SEHNR, FQNEAQ (reference sequence). The CDR3 loop reads CASSLLGQVNIQYF. The DNA of the CDR3 is TGTGCCAGCAGCTTGCTGGGACAGGTAAACATTCAGTACTTC.

The J gene is TRBJ1-1, the V gene TRBV18; 8 nucleotides agree with TRBD1. The J segment lost 5 bases and the V segment lost 8 bases, leaving 16 bases of the junction unmatched. The CDR3 length is 16 residues. Germline V CDR1 and CDR2: KGHSH, LQKENI. In DNA form, the CDR3 reads TGTGCCAGCCCCCGAAGGTCAGGGGGCGACCGGACTGAAGCTTTCTTT. Translated, it gives CASPRRSGGDRTEAFF.

The V call is TRBV6-2 or TRBV6-3, the J call TRBJ1-1; 7 bases align to TRBD1. The V gene end was trimmed by 6 bases and the J gene end by 0 bases; junction bases not matched to a gene: 10. Germline V gives CDR1 MNHEY, CDR2 SVGEGT. The CDR3 contains 16 residues. Here the CDR3 DNA reads TGTGCCAGCAGACGACAGGGAACGGAAATGAACACTGAAGCTTTCTTT. Encoded protein: CASRRQGTEMNTEAFF.

This clonotype appeared many times. The rearrangement joins TRBV20-1 to TRBJ2-5; D possibly corresponds to TRBD2 (6 bases). The CDR3 has 13 amino acids. Per germline, CDR1 DFQATT and CDR2 SNEGSKA (reference sequence). V shed 6 bases and J shed 0 bases, with 11 bases lying between them. This CDR3 reads CSAPRGYQETQYF. DNA of the CDR3: TGCAGTGCCCCGCGGGGATACCAAGAGACCCAGTACTTC.

As regards this clonotype: This likely came from a read error, as a far larger clone is one base away. The chain combines TRBV2 with TRBJ2-1, with TRBD1 identical over 8 bases. The germline gives CDR1 SNHLY, CDR2 FYNNEI. The junction had 18 bases not matched to a gene; V was cut back by 10 bases and J by 13 bases. The CDR3 is 14 amino acids. For the CDR3, the DNA is TGTGCCACTTCGGGACAGGTGATGCAAGAGACCCAGTTCTTC. Its protein product is CATSGQVMQETQFF.

The rearrangement joins TRBV20-1 to TRBJ2-1; 8 bases align to TRBD2. Germline loops: CDR1 DFQATT, CDR2 SNEGSKA (reference sequence). V lost 5 bases to trimming and J lost 7 bases; unmatched junction nucleotides: 4. The CDR3 is 12 amino acids. Written as DNA, the CDR3 is TGCAGTGCTGAGGGGACTAGAAATGAGCAGTTCTTC. Encoded protein: CSAEGTRNEQFF.

This clonotype was picked up many times. The CDR3 spells CASSQMQGNEQFF. CDR3 nucleotide sequence: TGTGCCAGCAGTCAAATGCAGGGCAATGAGCAGTTCTTC. This chain uses TRBV2 with TRBJ2-1, with D tentatively TRBD1 (5 bases). Trimming took off 5 bases at V and 6 bases at J, with 11 bases between the two ends. The CDR3 has 13 amino acids. Germline V gene sequence: CDR1 SNHLY, CDR2 FYNNEI.

For this clonotype: A far bigger clonotype differs at one base, so this is likely a read error. The chain links TRBV11-1 to TRBJ1-5; the D is unclear. The germline CDR1 and CDR2 sequences are SGHAT and FQDESV (reference sequence). This CDR3 has 13 amino acids. The CDR3: CASSLGWNQSQHF. The CDR3 coding sequence is TGCGCCAGCAGCTTGGGTTGGAATCAGTCCCAGCATTTT. The whole variable domain, filled in from reference TRBV11-1 and TRBJ1-5, reads EAEVAQSPRYKITEKSQAVAFWCDPISGHATLYWYRQILGQGPELLVQFQDESVVDDSQLPKDRFSAERLKGVDSTLKIQPAELGDSAMYLCASSLGWNQSQHFGDGTRLSIL.

The genes are TRBV12-3 or TRBV12-4 and TRBJ2-2, with 11 bases that match TRBD2. The J segment lost 6 bases and the V segment lost 6 bases, leaving 12 bases of the junction unmatched. CDR3 length: 17 amino acids. Written as DNA, the CDR3 is TGTGCCAGCAGCCGGGACCTAGCGGGGGGATCCGCCGGGGAGCTGTTTTTT. Its translation is CASSRDLAGGSAGELFF.